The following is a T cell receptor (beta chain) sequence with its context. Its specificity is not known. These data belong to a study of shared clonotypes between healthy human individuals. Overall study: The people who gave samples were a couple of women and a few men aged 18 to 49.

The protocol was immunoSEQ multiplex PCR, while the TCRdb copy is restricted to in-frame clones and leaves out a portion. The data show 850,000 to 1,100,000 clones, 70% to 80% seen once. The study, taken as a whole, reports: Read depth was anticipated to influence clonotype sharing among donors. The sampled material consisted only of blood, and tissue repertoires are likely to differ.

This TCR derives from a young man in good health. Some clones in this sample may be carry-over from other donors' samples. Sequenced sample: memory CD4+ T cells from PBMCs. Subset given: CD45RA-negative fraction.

CDR3 coding DNA: TGTGCCAGCAGTGATGGGGCTAGCTGGGAGCAGTACTTC. It encodes CASSDGASWEQYF. The rearrangement links TRBV6-1 to TRBJ2-7, with D perhaps matching TRBD1 or TRBD2 (5 bases each). From germline, CDR1 is MNHNS and CDR2 SASEGT. V was trimmed by 3 bases and J by 7 bases, leaving 13 bases between them. The CDR3 runs to 13 residues.